This T cell receptor beta chain is from a study of TIL therapy for anti-PD-1-resistant metastatic lung cancer. Broader study findings: Many TIL product clones were absent from baseline tumor, suggesting clonal contraction.

The time point was: pre-treatment sample, taken before nivolumab and TIL therapy. Tumor tissue came from excised metastases, mostly pleural nodules or supraclavicular lymph nodes. Patients were adults with stage 4 NSCLC. V was pared by 4 bases and J by 4 bases, with 12 bases of the junction left unmatched. Germline CDR1 and CDR2: SGHNT and YYREEE (reference sequence). The CDR3 spans 19 residues. Concerning this clone itself: Its specificity is unknown.

This was the immunoSEQ v3 assay. Method: immunoSEQ multiplex PCR; TCRdb's copy keeps in-frame clones and lacks some. The table has nearly 9,500 clones, approximately 83% seen once. The TCR originated in a person aged 25-85 years with non-small cell lung cancer. The chain employs TRBV5-4 and TRBJ2-1, with TRBD2 matching 15 bases. The starting material was tumor tissue, obtained at baseline. The CDR3 DNA reads as TGTGCCAGCAGCCTACGGTGGACTAGCGGGGGGGTACGTTACAATGAGCAGTTCTTC. Its protein product is CASSLRWTSGGVRYNEQFF.